A single sample gave rise to the 11 T cell receptor beta chains below, sequenced in a study of T-cell reconstitution after alpha-beta-depleted transplantation in children. Unique molecular identifiers featured in how the TCRbeta library was prepared. TCRdb called the PCR reads again in MiXCR, with one record for every CDR3 protein. The sample lists about 200,000 distinct CDR3 sequences, approximately 6.3% occurring once. The input for sequencing was PBMCs, taken before TCRalphabeta/CD19-depleted stem cell transplant. The receptors derive from a boy aged 2 to 10 with acute lymphoblastic leukemia, due to receive a stem cell transplant.

This clonotype was observed at least ten times. The J gene is TRBJ1-5, the V gene TRBV29-1; D is possibly TRBD1 (5 bases). Trimming took 6 bases from V and 2 from J, leaving 8 bases between them. The CDR3 sequence is 12 residues long. Germline V lookup: CDR1 SQVTM, CDR2 ANQGSEA. The CDR3, as DNA: TGCAGCGTGAGGGACGGCAATCAGCCCCAGCATTTT. This translates into CSVRDGNQPQHF.

This clonotype was counted ten times or more. The rearrangement links TRBV28 to TRBJ2-5; TRBD1 matches 8 bases. V trimming: 6 bases; J trimming: 5 bases; junction bases outside the gene matches: 11. This CDR3 contains 15 residues. Germline V gene data show CDR1 as MDHEN and CDR2 as SYDVKM. DNA of the CDR3: TGTGCCAGCAGCACCAGGGGGCGCTGGGGGGAGACCCAGTACTTC. It codes for CASSTRGRWGETQYF.

The V and J genes are TRBV27 and TRBJ2-7; either TRBD1 or TRBD2 may fit D (6 bases each). This CDR3 comprises 13 residues. The ends were cut back, 7 bases at V and 2 bases at J, with 12 bases in the middle. From germline, CDR1 is MNHEY and CDR2 SMNVEV (reference sequence). The CDR3 loop is CASNGGIPYEQYF. CDR3 coding DNA: TGTGCCAGCAACGGGGGCATTCCCTACGAGCAGTACTTC.

In its sample, this clonotype was seen many times. The V gene is TRBV29-1, the J gene TRBJ1-1; 10 nucleotides align to TRBD1. The CDR3 is made up of 13 amino acids. Per the germline V gene, CDR1 is SQVTM and CDR2 is ANQGSEA. Trimming at V came to 6 bases and at J to 1 base, leaving 2 bases not matched to a gene. The CDR3 nucleotides read TGCAGCGTGGGACAGGGGAAGAACACTGAAGCTTTCTTT. The encoded protein is CSVGQGKNTEAFF.

This clonotype was counted many times. V gene TRBV27 combines with J gene TRBJ2-2, with D possibly TRBD2 on 6 matching bases. This CDR3 region has 12 residues. The germline V gene encodes CDR1 MNHEY and CDR2 SMNVEV (reference sequence). V was cut by 6 bases and J by 6 bases, with 8 bases left in between. CDR3 sequence: CASSGGSGELFF. The CDR3, as DNA: TGTGCCAGCAGCGGGGGATCCGGGGAGCTGTTTTTT.

This clonotype has ten or more counts. The chain is built from TRBV6-1 and TRBJ2-1; D call uncertain. This CDR3 is 17 amino acids long. Germline CDR1 is MNHNS and CDR2 is SASEGT. Deletions cut 1 base from V and 0 bases from J, with 13 bases between. CDR3 loop: CASSEGLPLGSYNEQFF. The CDR3 DNA follows: TGTGCCAGCAGTGAAGGGCTCCCCTTAGGCTCCTACAATGAGCAGTTCTTC.

The V gene is TRBV30, the J gene TRBJ2-7, with unresolved D. Deletions cut 1 base from V and 3 bases from J, with 7 bases between. The length of the CDR3 is 12 residues. Germline V CDR1 and CDR2: GTSNPN, SVGIG (reference sequence). The CDR3: CAWSELGYEQYF. CDR3 coding DNA: TGTGCCTGGAGTGAACTGGGCTACGAGCAGTACTTC. Filled out from reference TRBV30 and TRBJ2-7, the complete variable domain reads SQTIHQWPATLVQPVGSPLSLECTVEGTSNPNLYWYRQAAGRGLQLLFYSVGIGQISSEVPQNLSASRPQDRQFILSSKKLLLSDSGFYLCAWSELGYEQYFGPGTRLTVT.

About this clonotype: It is likely a read error, because the conserved phenylalanine at the end of the CDR3 is missing. V and J are TRBV28 and TRBJ2-7; a weak D match, TRBD2 (5 bases). V lost 4 bases and J 6 bases, leaving 7 bases between the germline ends. The CDR3 consists of 11 residues. Looked up from germline, CDR1 is MDHEN and CDR2 is SYDVKM. The CDR3 sequence is CASSSGLEQYY. The CDR3 DNA reads TGTGCCAGCAGTTCAGGACTCGAGCAGTACTAC.

In this sample, this clonotype turned up a few times. This chain connects TRBV10-3 to TRBJ2-7; 8 bases agree with TRBD1. Germline values: CDR1 ENHRY, CDR2 SYGVKD. The CDR3 has 11 residues. V lost 10 bases to trimming and J lost 9 bases; unmatched junction nucleotides: 8. The DNA for the CDR3 is TGTGCCACGCAGGGGGCCTGGGTGCAGTACTTC. It is translated as CATQGAWVQYF.

This clonotype occurred many times. The gene calls are TRBV28 and TRBJ1-3; D remains ambiguous. The CDR3 loop spans 13 amino acids. CDR1 is MDHEN, CDR2 SYDVKM, per germline. Trimming took off 6 bases at V and 2 bases at J, with 8 bases between the two ends. The CDR3 sequence: CASSGRPGNTIYF. The CDR3 DNA sequence: TGTGCCAGCAGCGGCAGACCTGGAAACACCATATATTTT.

V gene TRBV2 combines with J gene TRBJ2-3, with 7 bases fitting TRBD1. CDR1 is SNHLY, CDR2 FYNNEI, per germline. The CDR3 spans 14 residues. V trimming: 7 bases; J trimming: 5 bases; junction bases outside the gene matches: 9. CDR3: CASIVDRAGDTQYF. The CDR3 DNA reads as TGTGCCAGCATCGTCGACAGGGCGGGAGATACGCAGTATTTT. The full variable domain, with the rest looked up from reference TRBV2 and TRBJ2-3, is EPEVTQTPSHQVTQMGQEVILRCVPISNHLYFYWYRQILGQKVEFLVSFYNNEISEKSEIFDDQFSVERPDGSNFTLKIRSTKLEDSAMYFCASIVDRAGDTQYFGPGTRLTVL.